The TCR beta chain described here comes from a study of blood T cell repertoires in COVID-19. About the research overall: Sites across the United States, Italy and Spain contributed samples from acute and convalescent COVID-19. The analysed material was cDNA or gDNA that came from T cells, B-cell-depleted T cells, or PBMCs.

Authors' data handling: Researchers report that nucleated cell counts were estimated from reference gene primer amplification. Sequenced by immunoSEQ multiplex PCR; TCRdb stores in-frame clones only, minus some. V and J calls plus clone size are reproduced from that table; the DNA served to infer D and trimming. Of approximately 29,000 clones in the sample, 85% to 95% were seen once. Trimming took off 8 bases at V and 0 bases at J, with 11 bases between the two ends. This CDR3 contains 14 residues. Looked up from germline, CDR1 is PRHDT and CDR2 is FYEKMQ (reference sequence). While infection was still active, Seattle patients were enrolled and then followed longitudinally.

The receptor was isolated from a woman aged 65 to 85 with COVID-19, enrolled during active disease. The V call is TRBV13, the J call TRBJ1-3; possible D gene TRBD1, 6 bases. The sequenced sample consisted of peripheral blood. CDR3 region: CASSGQSSGNTIYF. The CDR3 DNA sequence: TGTGCCAGCTCTGGACAGAGCTCTGGAAACACCATATATTTT.